The source of this T cell receptor (beta chain) is a study of T cell changes during pregnancy in multiple sclerosis. Sequencing used immunoSEQ multiplex PCR; TCRdb keeps in-frame clones, though not all of them. The data contain approximately 68,000 clones, 90% to 95% of them singletons. Germline V lookup: CDR1 SGDLS, CDR2 YYNGEE. The trim removed 2 bases at V and 1 base at J, leaving 6 bases unmatched. The CDR3 totals 16 residues. J is TRBJ2-3 and V is TRBV9, with 8 bases that match TRBD2. The TCR was taken from a female donor with multiple sclerosis, enrolled in a pregnancy study. Sequenced here: peripheral blood, sampled in the second trimester of pregnancy. CDR3 sequence (DNA): TGTGCCAGCAGCGTGACAGGACTAGCCCGCACAGATACGCAGTATTTT. This translates into CASSVTGLARTDTQYF.